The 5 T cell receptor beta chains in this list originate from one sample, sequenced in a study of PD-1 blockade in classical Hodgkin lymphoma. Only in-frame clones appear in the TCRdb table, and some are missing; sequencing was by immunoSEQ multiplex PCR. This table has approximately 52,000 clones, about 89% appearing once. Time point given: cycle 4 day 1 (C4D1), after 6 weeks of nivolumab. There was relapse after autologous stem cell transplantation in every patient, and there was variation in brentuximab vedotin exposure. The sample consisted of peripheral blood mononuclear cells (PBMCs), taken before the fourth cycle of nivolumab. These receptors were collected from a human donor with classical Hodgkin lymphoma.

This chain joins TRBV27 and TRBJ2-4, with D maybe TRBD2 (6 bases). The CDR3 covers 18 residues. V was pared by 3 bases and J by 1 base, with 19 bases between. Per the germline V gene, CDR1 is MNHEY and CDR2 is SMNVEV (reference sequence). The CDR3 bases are TGTGCCAGCAGTTTGGGACTGGGCGACGGGAGCGCCAAAAACATTCAGTACTTC. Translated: CASSLGLGDGSAKNIQYF.

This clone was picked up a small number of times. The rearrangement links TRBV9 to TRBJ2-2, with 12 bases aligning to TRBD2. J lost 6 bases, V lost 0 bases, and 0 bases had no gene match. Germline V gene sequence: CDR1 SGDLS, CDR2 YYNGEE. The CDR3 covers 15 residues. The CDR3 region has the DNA TGTGCCAGCAGCGTAGGACTAGCGGGAGCCGGGGAGCTGTTTTTT. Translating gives CASSVGLAGAGELFF. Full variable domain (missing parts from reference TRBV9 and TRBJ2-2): DSGVTQTPKHLITATGQRVTLRCSPRSGDLSVYWYQQSLDQGLQFLIQYYNGEERAKGNILERFSAQQFPDLHSELNLSSLELGDSALYFCASSVGLAGAGELFFGEGSRLTVL.

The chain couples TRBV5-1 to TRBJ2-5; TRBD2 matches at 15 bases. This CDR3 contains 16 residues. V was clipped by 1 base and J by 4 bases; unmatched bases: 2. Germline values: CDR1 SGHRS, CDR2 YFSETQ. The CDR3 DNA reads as TGCGCCAGCAGCTTGTGGACTAGCGGGGGGGCAGAGACCCAGTACTTC. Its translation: CASSLWTSGGAETQYF. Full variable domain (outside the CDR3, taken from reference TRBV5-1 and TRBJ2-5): KAGVTQTPRYLIKTRGQQVTLSCSPISGHRSVSWYQQTPGQGLQFLFEYFSETQRNKGNFPGRFSGRQFSNSRSEMNVSTLELGDSALYLCASSLWTSGGAETQYFGPGTRLLVL.

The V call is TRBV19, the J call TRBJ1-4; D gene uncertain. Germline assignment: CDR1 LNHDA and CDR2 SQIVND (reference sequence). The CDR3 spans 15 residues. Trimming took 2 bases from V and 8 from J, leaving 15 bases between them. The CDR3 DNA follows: TGTGCCAGTAGTATATTTGGGTCGGAATCGGAAAAACTGTTTTTT. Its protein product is CASSIFGSESEKLFF.

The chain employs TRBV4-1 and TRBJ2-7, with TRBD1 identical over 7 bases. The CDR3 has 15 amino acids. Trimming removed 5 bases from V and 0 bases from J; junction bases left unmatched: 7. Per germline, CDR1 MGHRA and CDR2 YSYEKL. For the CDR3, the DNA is TGCGCCAGCAGCTATTCTAGGGACAGCTCCTACGAGCAGTACTTC. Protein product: CASSYSRDSSYEQYF.